This is a list of T cell receptor beta chains from one sample in a study of T cell repertoires in cytomegalovirus infection. TCRdb reanalysed the reads using MiXCR and keeps one entry per CDR3 protein. The table has hundreds of thousands of distinct CDR3 sequences, under 20% seen once. The sequencing sample was made of PBMCs. These receptors all stem from a human donor in good health (CMV status not recorded). Some clones in this sample may be carry-over from other donors' samples. The CDR3 runs from the conserved cysteine through the conserved F or W. Each record gives: CDR3 DNA, CDR3 protein, J gene, V gene, clone size, D gene. D genes are given only for firm matches. Clone sizes are given selectively: once, few, many, or a class where the clone is expanded.

cdr3_nt: TGTGCCACGAGGGGACCGAGTTATAGTGAGCAGTTCTTC
cdr3_aa: CATRGPSYSEQFF
j_call: TRBJ2-1
v_call: TRBV24-1
clone_size: NA
d_call: NA

cdr3_nt: TGTGCCAGCAGCTCCTGGGAGGGTAATTCACCCCTCCACTTT
cdr3_aa: CASSSWEGNSPLHF
j_call: TRBJ1-6
v_call: TRBV7-2
clone_size: many
d_call: NA

cdr3_nt: TGTGCCAGCAGCCCTCTCAGCGGCATTCAAGAGACCCAGTACTTC
cdr3_aa: CASSPLSGIQETQYF
j_call: TRBJ2-5
v_call: TRBV9
clone_size: few
d_call: NA

cdr3_nt: TGTGCCAGCAGTTTGGTCTCGAGTGAGGGAAGGGAGACCCAGTACTTC
cdr3_aa: CASSLVSSEGRETQYF
j_call: TRBJ2-5
v_call: TRBV28
clone_size: NA
d_call: NA

cdr3_nt: TGTGCCAGCAGTCCCGACAGCTATGGCTACACCTTC
cdr3_aa: CASSPDSYGYTF
j_call: TRBJ1-2
v_call: TRBV27
clone_size: many
d_call: NA

cdr3_nt: TGTGCCAGCAGCTTAGGTCGGCTAGCGTTGGGCAATGAGCAGTTCTTC
cdr3_aa: CASSLGRLALGNEQFF
j_call: TRBJ2-1
v_call: TRBV13
clone_size: few
d_call: NA

cdr3_nt: TGTGCCAGCAGCTTATTTGTGGGGCTGAACACCGGGGAGCTGTTTTTT
cdr3_aa: CASSLFVGLNTGELFF
j_call: TRBJ2-2
v_call: TRBV5-4
clone_size: NA
d_call: NA

cdr3_nt: TGTGCCAGCAGCTTTCTAGCGGGGGGCAATAGATACTCCTACAATGAGCAGTTCTTC
cdr3_aa: CASSFLAGGNRYSYNEQFF
j_call: TRBJ2-1
v_call: TRBV11-2
clone_size: many
d_call: TRBD2

cdr3_nt: TGTGCCAGCAGCTGGACAGTCAACACTGAAGCTTTCTTT
cdr3_aa: CASSWTVNTEAFF
j_call: TRBJ1-1
v_call: TRBV7-3
clone_size: many
d_call: NA

cdr3_nt: TGCAGTGCCGCCAGCAGGGGACCATCGGACACTGAAGCTTTCTTT
cdr3_aa: CSAASRGPSDTEAFF
j_call: TRBJ1-1
v_call: TRBV20-1
clone_size: once
d_call: NA

cdr3_nt: TGTACCAGCAACGGTCGTCTGACAGTTGGGGAGACCCAGTACTTC
cdr3_aa: CTSNGRLTVGETQYF
j_call: TRBJ2-5
v_call: TRBV6-1
clone_size: NA
d_call: NA

cdr3_nt: TGTGCCAGCAGCGGGGGGACAGTCTCCTACGAGCAGTACTTC
cdr3_aa: CASSGGTVSYEQYF
j_call: TRBJ2-7
v_call: TRBV28
clone_size: NA
d_call: NA

cdr3_nt: TGTGCCAGCCTGGGGGGGGGAAATCAGCCCCAGCATTTT
cdr3_aa: CASLGGGNQPQHF
j_call: TRBJ1-5
v_call: TRBV28
clone_size: few
d_call: NA

cdr3_nt: TGCGCCAGCAGCCAAGCCTGGGGTGAGGCAGGCGATGGCTACACCTTC
cdr3_aa: CASSQAWGEAGDGYTF
j_call: TRBJ1-2
v_call: TRBV4-1
clone_size: NA
d_call: NA

cdr3_nt: TGTGCCAGTAGTCCCAGGCCCGATACGCAGTATTTT
cdr3_aa: CASSPRPDTQYF
j_call: TRBJ2-3
v_call: TRBV19
clone_size: few
d_call: NA

cdr3_nt: TGTGCCAGCAGTTTAGACCTAAACCTGGGTGAAAAACTGTTTTTT
cdr3_aa: CASSLDLNLGEKLFF
j_call: TRBJ1-4
v_call: TRBV12-3/TRBV12-4
clone_size: NA
d_call: NA

cdr3_nt: TGTGCCAGCAGTTACTCTTCCCTTGCGGTATCCTACAATGAGCAGTTCTTC
cdr3_aa: CASSYSSLAVSYNEQFF
j_call: TRBJ2-1
v_call: TRBV6-6
clone_size: NA
d_call: NA

cdr3_nt: TGTGCCTGTACCGGGACAGCCACCTACGAGCAGTACTTC
cdr3_aa: CACTGTATYEQYF
j_call: TRBJ2-7
v_call: TRBV6-2/TRBV6-3
clone_size: many
d_call: TRBD1

cdr3_nt: TGCAGTGCTAGAGCGGGGGCTGGGGATCCGGGACCTCGACTGGGTGGCTACACCTTC
cdr3_aa: CSARAGAGDPGPRLGGYTF
j_call: TRBJ1-2
v_call: TRBV20-1
clone_size: NA
d_call: NA

cdr3_nt: TGTGCCAGCAGCTTAGGAGACAGTGGGAGGGAAGCTTTCTTT
cdr3_aa: CASSLGDSGREAFF
j_call: TRBJ1-1
v_call: TRBV7-9
clone_size: many
d_call: NA

cdr3_nt: TGTGCCAGCAGTTACGGGACAGGGATCCGATCACCCCTCCACTTT
cdr3_aa: CASSYGTGIRSPLHF
j_call: TRBJ1-6
v_call: TRBV6-5
clone_size: NA
d_call: TRBD1

cdr3_nt: TGTGCCATCAGTGGTCCAGAAAAAGAGACCCAGTACTTC
cdr3_aa: CAISGPEKETQYF
j_call: TRBJ2-5
v_call: TRBV10-3
clone_size: few
d_call: NA

cdr3_nt: TGTGCCAGCAGCCGACGTTTATTGGGGCTAGGAGCTTTCTTT
cdr3_aa: CASSRRLLGLGAFF
j_call: TRBJ1-1
v_call: TRBV28
clone_size: few
d_call: NA

cdr3_nt: TGTGCCAGCAGTTTATCTGCCGATCAAGGGGCTGAAGCTTTCTTT
cdr3_aa: CASSLSADQGAEAFF
j_call: TRBJ1-1
v_call: TRBV27
clone_size: few
d_call: NA

cdr3_nt: TGTGCCAGCAGTTTGCTCGGGGAGGGACATGGCACAGATACGCAGTATTTT
cdr3_aa: CASSLLGEGHGTDTQYF
j_call: TRBJ2-3
v_call: TRBV28
clone_size: many
d_call: NA

cdr3_nt: TGTGCCAGCAGCTTTGACAGGGGCCCATCCTACGAGCAGTACTTC
cdr3_aa: CASSFDRGPSYEQYF
j_call: TRBJ2-7
v_call: TRBV7-9
clone_size: few
d_call: TRBD1

cdr3_nt: TGTGCCAGCAGTTACGAGCGGAGTAACACTGAAGCTTTCTTT
cdr3_aa: CASSYERSNTEAFF
j_call: TRBJ1-1
v_call: TRBV6-5
clone_size: NA
d_call: NA

cdr3_nt: TGCAGTGCTAGTTCTTCGAGGACAGGGTCTTCACCCCTCCACTTT
cdr3_aa: CSASSSRTGSSPLHF
j_call: TRBJ1-6
v_call: TRBV20-1
clone_size: few
d_call: TRBD1

cdr3_nt: TGTGCCAGCAGCTTAGCGAGGACCGGGGAGCTGTTTTTT
cdr3_aa: CASSLARTGELFF
j_call: TRBJ2-2
v_call: TRBV7-2
clone_size: many
d_call: NA

cdr3_nt: TGTGCCAGCAACGGGTGGACAGGGGGCCCCTACAATGAGCAGTTCTTC
cdr3_aa: CASNGWTGGPYNEQFF
j_call: TRBJ2-1
v_call: TRBV28
clone_size: many
d_call: TRBD1

cdr3_nt: TGTGCCAGCAGTCTACAGACAGGATCTAATTCACCCCTCCACTTT
cdr3_aa: CASSLQTGSNSPLHF
j_call: TRBJ1-6
v_call: TRBV12-3/TRBV12-4
clone_size: many
d_call: NA

cdr3_nt: TGCGCCAGCAGCTTAAGACAGGGACTGAACACTGAAGCTTTCTTT
cdr3_aa: CASSLRQGLNTEAFF
j_call: TRBJ1-1
v_call: TRBV5-1
clone_size: few
d_call: TRBD1

cdr3_nt: TGTGCCAGCAGTGAAATTAGCGGGGGGCCAAGCTCCTACGAGCAGTACTTC
cdr3_aa: CASSEISGGPSSYEQYF
j_call: TRBJ2-7
v_call: TRBV6-1
clone_size: few
d_call: TRBD2

cdr3_nt: TGTGCCAGCAGCTATTACAGGGCGGAGGACTATGGCTACACCTTC
cdr3_aa: CASSYYRAEDYGYTF
j_call: TRBJ1-2
v_call: TRBV7-2
clone_size: many
d_call: NA

cdr3_nt: TGTGCCAGCCGGACAGGGGGGAGGACCCAGTACTTC
cdr3_aa: CASRTGGRTQYF
j_call: TRBJ2-5
v_call: TRBV12-3/TRBV12-4
clone_size: many
d_call: TRBD1

cdr3_nt: TGCAGCGTTGAAGTCAACACACGCACAGATACGCAGTATTTT
cdr3_aa: CSVEVNTRTDTQYF
j_call: TRBJ2-3
v_call: TRBV29-1
clone_size: NA
d_call: NA

cdr3_nt: TGTGCCAGCAGCCCTAACGGCCTGGACAGGTATTTT
cdr3_aa: CASSPNGLDRYF
j_call: TRBJ1-5
v_call: TRBV11-2
clone_size: NA
d_call: TRBD1

cdr3_nt: TGTGCCAGCAGCTTAGATAGGGGGGCTTTTCCGTTCTTC
cdr3_aa: CASSLDRGAFPFF
j_call: TRBJ2-1
v_call: TRBV11-2
clone_size: NA
d_call: NA

cdr3_nt: TGTGCCAGCAGCTTCTCGTCTAGCGGATACAATGAGCAGTTCTTC
cdr3_aa: CASSFSSSGYNEQFF
j_call: TRBJ2-1
v_call: TRBV7-2
clone_size: many
d_call: TRBD2

cdr3_nt: TGCGCCAGCAGCCATCTCGGACAGGGCCTGGGGACCCAGTACTTC
cdr3_aa: CASSHLGQGLGTQYF
j_call: TRBJ2-5
v_call: TRBV4-1
clone_size: NA
d_call: TRBD1

cdr3_nt: TGTGCCAGCAGCTTAGTGGCAGGGGGAAACTACGAGCAGTACTTC
cdr3_aa: CASSLVAGGNYEQYF
j_call: TRBJ2-7
v_call: TRBV7-9
clone_size: many
d_call: TRBD1

cdr3_nt: TGTGCCAGCACGGCCGGGGTAGCCAAAAACATTCAGTACTTC
cdr3_aa: CASTAGVAKNIQYF
j_call: TRBJ2-4
v_call: TRBV28
clone_size: few
d_call: NA

cdr3_nt: TGTGCCAGCAGCTCTACTACCGAGGGCTACGAGCAGTACTTC
cdr3_aa: CASSSTTEGYEQYF
j_call: TRBJ2-7
v_call: TRBV7-9
clone_size: many
d_call: NA

cdr3_nt: TGTGCCAGCTCACCATCCGGGGATCAGCCCCAGCATTTT
cdr3_aa: CASSPSGDQPQHF
j_call: TRBJ1-5
v_call: TRBV18
clone_size: NA
d_call: NA

cdr3_nt: TGTGCCAGCAGTCCCGGACTAGCGGGGGTTCTCTATGAGCAGTTCTTC
cdr3_aa: CASSPGLAGVLYEQFF
j_call: TRBJ2-1
v_call: TRBV12-3/TRBV12-4
clone_size: NA
d_call: TRBD2

cdr3_nt: TGTGCCAGCAGTATGTCCGGGGAGCTGTTTTTT
cdr3_aa: CASSMSGELFF
j_call: TRBJ2-2
v_call: TRBV28
clone_size: NA
d_call: NA

cdr3_nt: TGTGCCAGCAGCCCGGTGGGGGGGCGAGGGCAGCCCCAGCATTTT
cdr3_aa: CASSPVGGRGQPQHF
j_call: TRBJ1-5
v_call: TRBV7-9
clone_size: few
d_call: NA

cdr3_nt: TGTGCCAGCAGTGATGGGTCGGCCAGTGAGCAGTTCTTC
cdr3_aa: CASSDGSASEQFF
j_call: TRBJ2-1
v_call: TRBV6-4
clone_size: few
d_call: NA

cdr3_nt: TGTGCCAGCAGTGAACAGGGGACCACTGAAGCTTTCTTT
cdr3_aa: CASSEQGTTEAFF
j_call: TRBJ1-1
v_call: TRBV6-1
clone_size: many
d_call: NA

cdr3_nt: TGTGCCAGCAGCTTGGGAGGGGCCGCAGATACGCAGTATTTT
cdr3_aa: CASSLGGAADTQYF
j_call: TRBJ2-3
v_call: TRBV5-4
clone_size: many
d_call: NA

cdr3_nt: TGTGCCAGCAGCCCAGGACAGGTCTCAGCTAACTATGGCTACACCTTC
cdr3_aa: CASSPGQVSANYGYTF
j_call: TRBJ1-2
v_call: TRBV7-2
clone_size: many
d_call: TRBD1

cdr3_nt: TGTGCCAGCTCACCACGAGTCAGGGGGCCCTTGAACACTGAAGCTTTCTTT
cdr3_aa: CASSPRVRGPLNTEAFF
j_call: TRBJ1-1
v_call: TRBV18
clone_size: few
d_call: TRBD1

cdr3_nt: TGTGCCAGCAGCTTGATTGCGGTTAACTATGGCTACACCTTC
cdr3_aa: CASSLIAVNYGYTF
j_call: TRBJ1-2
v_call: TRBV7-2
clone_size: many
d_call: NA

cdr3_nt: TGTGCCACCATCCGGAAGGGGACTAGCGTCCCCCACTTCGGATGGGGCTACGAGCAGTACTTC
cdr3_aa: CATIRKGTSVPHFGWGYEQYF
j_call: TRBJ2-7
v_call: TRBV24-1
clone_size: few
d_call: TRBD2

cdr3_nt: TGTGCCAGCAGAGGGGGCCTAGGTTACAATGAGCAGTTCTTC
cdr3_aa: CASRGGLGYNEQFF
j_call: TRBJ2-1
v_call: TRBV2
clone_size: NA
d_call: TRBD1

cdr3_nt: TGTGCCAGCAGCTTAGAACAGAACACTGAAGCTTTCTTT
cdr3_aa: CASSLEQNTEAFF
j_call: TRBJ1-1
v_call: TRBV7-6
clone_size: many
d_call: NA

cdr3_nt: TGTGCCAGCAGTGGGGACAGGGGAGTTCGGGGGGAATTTGAAGCTTTCTTT
cdr3_aa: CASSGDRGVRGEFEAFF
j_call: TRBJ1-1
v_call: TRBV2
clone_size: NA
d_call: TRBD1

cdr3_nt: TGTGCCAGCAGTCACAGGGAAACGGGAGATACGCAGTATTTT
cdr3_aa: CASSHRETGDTQYF
j_call: TRBJ2-3
v_call: TRBV12-3/TRBV12-4
clone_size: NA
d_call: NA

cdr3_nt: TGTGCCAGCAGCCAGGACAACAATCAGCCCCAGCATTTT
cdr3_aa: CASSQDNNQPQHF
j_call: TRBJ1-5
v_call: TRBV11-2
clone_size: NA
d_call: NA